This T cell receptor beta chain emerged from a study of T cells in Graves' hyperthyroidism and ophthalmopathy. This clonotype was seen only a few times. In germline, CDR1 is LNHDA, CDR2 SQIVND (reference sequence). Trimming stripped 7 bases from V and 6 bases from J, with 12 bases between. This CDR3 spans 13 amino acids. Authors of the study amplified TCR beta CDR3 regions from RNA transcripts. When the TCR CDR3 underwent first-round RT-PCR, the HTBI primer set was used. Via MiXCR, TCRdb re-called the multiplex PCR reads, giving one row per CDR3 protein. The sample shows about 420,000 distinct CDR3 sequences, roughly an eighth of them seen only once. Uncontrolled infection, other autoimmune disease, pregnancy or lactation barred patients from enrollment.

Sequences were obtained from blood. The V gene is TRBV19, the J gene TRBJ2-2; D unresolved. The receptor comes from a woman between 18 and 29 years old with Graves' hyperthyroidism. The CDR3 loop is CASTESRSGELFF. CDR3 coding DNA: TGTGCCAGTACCGAATCTAGGTCCGGGGAGCTGTTTTTT.